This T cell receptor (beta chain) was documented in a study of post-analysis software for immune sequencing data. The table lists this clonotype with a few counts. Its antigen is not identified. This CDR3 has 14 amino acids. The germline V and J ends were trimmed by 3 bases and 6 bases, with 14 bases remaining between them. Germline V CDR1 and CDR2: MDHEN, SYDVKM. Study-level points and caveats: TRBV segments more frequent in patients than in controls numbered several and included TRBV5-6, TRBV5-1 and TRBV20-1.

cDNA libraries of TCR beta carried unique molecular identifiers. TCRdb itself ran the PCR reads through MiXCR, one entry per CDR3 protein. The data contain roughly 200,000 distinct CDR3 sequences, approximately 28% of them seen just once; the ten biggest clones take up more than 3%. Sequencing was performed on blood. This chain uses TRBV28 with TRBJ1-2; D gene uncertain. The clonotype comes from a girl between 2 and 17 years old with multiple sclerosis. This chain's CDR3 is CASSFNRGLDGYTF. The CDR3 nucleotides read TGTGCCAGCAGTTTTAACCGGGGTTTGGATGGCTACACCTTC.